This entry lists 32 T cell receptor beta chains sequenced from one sample in a study of Ad26.COV2.S vaccination and SARS-CoV-2 variants. The table came from immunoSEQ multiplex PCR; TCRdb's copy has only in-frame clones and leaves some out. The sample lists about 400,000 clones; over 75% were seen once. Sample treatment: around 19 received Ad26.COV2.S at low or high dose, single or two shots; a few received placebo; per-sample allocation not given. On day 63 after the first injection, vaccine and placebo recipients gave samples. Source: peripheral blood, taken in a trial of Ad26.COV2.S vaccine versus placebo. The origin of the receptors is a person between 18 and 59 years old who received the Ad26.COV2.S COVID-19 vaccine or a placebo.

The chain employs TRBV7-9 and TRBJ1-1, with TRBD1 as a possible D gene (6 bases). From germline, CDR1 is SEHNR and CDR2 FQNEAQ (reference sequence). CDR3 length equals 15 residues. The V end was cut by 5 bases, the J end by 0 bases, with 13 bases between. As DNA, the CDR3 is TGTGCCAGCAGCACAGGGACGGGCTTGAACACTGAAGCTTTCTTT. It yields the protein CASSTGTGLNTEAFF.

The rearrangement links TRBV7-2 to TRBJ2-1; D may be TRBD2 (5 bases). Germline CDR1 and CDR2: SGHTA and FQGNSA. V lost 6 bases and J lost 0, with 18 bases in between. The CDR3 length is 17 residues. In DNA form, the CDR3 reads TGTGCCAGCAGGCCGGGGAGCCACTTTAGCTCCTACAATGAGCAGTTCTTC. Protein sequence: CASRPGSHFSSYNEQFF.

The chain has TRBV28 and TRBJ2-2, with D tentatively TRBD2 (5 bases). Germline CDR1 MDHEN, CDR2 SYDVKM. V gave up 10 bases and J gave up 3 bases, with 15 bases separating them. This CDR3 spans 14 amino acids. This CDR3 is CATRTGWDTGELFF. The CDR3 DNA sequence: TGTGCCACCCGAACGGGGTGGGACACCGGGGAGCTGTTTTTT.

This clone was found a few times. This sequence joins TRBV5-1 and TRBJ1-6; no firm D call. CDR1 and CDR2 from the germline V gene are SGHRS and YFSETQ. Trimming pared 2 bases from V and 7 bases from J, leaving 7 bases between. The CDR3 spans 13 residues. The CDR3 region is CASSFGLNSPLHF. CDR3 in DNA: TGCGCCAGCAGCTTTGGGTTGAATTCACCCCTCCACTTT.

This clone was seen just once. V and J are TRBV7-9 and TRBJ2-1; 8 nucleotides line up with TRBD2. Germline CDR1 reads SEHNR; CDR2 reads FQNEAQ (reference sequence). The CDR3 extends over 14 amino acids. The trim removed 0 bases at V and 8 bases at J, leaving 3 bases unmatched. The CDR3 DNA follows: TGTGCCAGCAGCTTAGCGGACGGGGGGGATGAGCAGTTCTTC. Translating gives CASSLADGGDEQFF.

The V and J genes are TRBV28 and TRBJ1-1; no clear D. The CDR3 extends over 12 amino acids. Germline assignment: CDR1 MDHEN and CDR2 SYDVKM. With 7 bases removed from V and 8 bases from J, the gap between germline ends came to 14 bases. The CDR3 nucleotides are TGTGCCAGCAAGTCGTCCCGAACAGAAGCTTTCTTT. Amino acids: CASKSSRTEAFF.

As for this clone: In the same sample, other DNA sequences code for this CDR3. CDR3 amino acids: CASSTGTGSYEQYF. CDR3 DNA sequence: TGTGCCAGTAGTACCGGGACAGGGTCCTACGAGCAGTACTTC. The chain carries TRBV19 and TRBJ2-7, with 9 bases identical to TRBD1. V shed 4 bases and J 1 base; nucleotides not matched to a gene: 2. The CDR3 is 14 amino acids. The germline CDR1 and CDR2 sequences are LNHDA and SQIVND (reference sequence).

The chain has TRBV6-2 or TRBV6-3 and TRBJ1-1; D unclear. Germline-derived CDR1 and CDR2 are MNHEY and SVGEGT. The length of the CDR3 is 15 residues. The V and J ends lost 0 bases and 1 base respectively, with 9 bases between them. As DNA, the CDR3 is TGTGCCAGCAGTTACTCCCTTCACAAGAACACTGAAGCTTTCTTT. It codes for CASSYSLHKNTEAFF.

The count of this clone is one. CDR3 DNA: TGCGCCAGCAGCGAACACGGAAATTTTAGGGACGAGCAGTACTTC. This translates into CASSEHGNFRDEQYF. V is TRBV5-1 and J is TRBJ2-7; D is ambiguous. Germline V lookup: CDR1 SGHRS, CDR2 YFSETQ. V lost 4 bases and J lost 5, with 19 bases in between. This CDR3 spans 15 amino acids. The complete variable domain, with remaining parts taken from reference TRBV5-1 and TRBJ2-7, reads KAGVTQTPRYLIKTRGQQVTLSCSPISGHRSVSWYQQTPGQGLQFLFEYFSETQRNKGNFPGRFSGRQFSNSRSEMNVSTLELGDSALYLCASSEHGNFRDEQYFGPGTRLTVT.

The chain links TRBV4-1 to TRBJ2-5, with 8 bases identical to TRBD2. Germline lookup yields CDR1 MGHRA and CDR2 YSYEKL. V shed 1 base, J shed 0 bases, and the junction held 4 bases outside the gene matches. CDR3 length: 16 residues. CDR3 coding DNA: TGCGCCAGCAGCCAAGTCGTTAGCGGGAACCAAGAGACCCAGTACTTC. The encoded protein is CASSQVVSGNQETQYF.

The chain recombines TRBV5-1 with TRBJ2-7; D is uncertain. Germline CDR1 is SGHRS and CDR2 is YFSETQ. V was pared by 0 bases and J by 3 bases, with 10 bases between. The CDR3 sequence is 14 residues long. CDR3: CASSLASVGYEQYF. The CDR3 DNA sequence: TGCGCCAGCAGCTTGGCATCCGTGGGCTACGAGCAGTACTTC.

J is TRBJ1-5 and V is TRBV19; D may be TRBD1 (5 bases). Trimming shortened V by 4 bases and J by 8 bases, and 21 bases separated the two germline ends. The germline V gene has CDR1 LNHDA and CDR2 SQIVND (reference sequence). This CDR3 has 16 residues. This CDR3 is CASSTSGSQGWEPQHF. The CDR3 region has the DNA TGTGCCAGTAGTACATCGGGCTCTCAGGGATGGGAGCCCCAGCATTTT. The variable domain in full, with the rest retrieved from reference TRBV19 and TRBJ1-5, is DGGITQSPKYLFRKEGQNVTLSCEQNLNHDAMYWYRQDPGQGLRLIYYSQIVNDFQKGDIAEGYSVSREKKESFPLTVTSAQKNPTAFYLCASSTSGSQGWEPQHFGDGTRLSIL.

V and J are TRBV30 and TRBJ1-6, with 10 nucleotides matching TRBD1. CDR1 and CDR2 from the germline V gene are GTSNPN and SVGIG (reference sequence). Unmatched junction bases numbered 5, after V lost 0 bases and J lost 9 bases. The length of the CDR3 is 15 residues. DNA of the CDR3: TGTGCCTGGAGTGTGGGGACAGGGGTCGGTTCACCCCTCCACTTT. It specifies CAWSVGTGVGSPLHF.

This chain joins TRBV30 and TRBJ2-5, with D perhaps matching TRBD2 (7 bases). The CDR3 spans 14 residues. Germline V CDR1 and CDR2: GTSNPN, SVGIG (reference sequence). Trimming pared 2 bases from V and 1 base from J, leaving 11 bases between. Written as DNA, the CDR3 is TGTGCCTGGAGTAACGGGGGGCTCCAAGAGACCCAGTACTTC. Translating gives CAWSNGGLQETQYF.

This chain connects TRBV30 to TRBJ1-2; D possibly corresponds to TRBD1 (5 bases). CDR3 length equals 16 residues. The V gene's germline CDR1 is GTSNPN and CDR2 SVGIG (reference sequence). V lost 6 bases and J 2 bases, leaving 22 bases between the germline ends. CDR3 nucleotides: TGTGCCTGTTACCTACGTGGGGCACCTCCCAACTATGGCTACACCTTC. Amino acid sequence: CACYLRGAPPNYGYTF.

In this sample, this clone turned up once. The chain uses TRBV2 and TRBJ2-1; TRBD2 matches 8 bases. Germline V lookup: CDR1 SNHLY, CDR2 FYNNEI. After removal of 2 bases from V and 7 bases from J, the junction contained 10 bases not matched to a gene. This CDR3 contains 16 residues. CDR3 residues: CASSELTGLAGNEQFF. Written as DNA, the CDR3 is TGTGCCAGCAGTGAATTAACCGGACTAGCTGGGAATGAGCAGTTCTTC.

J is TRBJ1-2 and V is TRBV7-9; D is unclear. The V gene's germline CDR1 is SEHNR and CDR2 FQNEAQ (reference sequence). V lost 2 bases and J 6 bases, leaving 16 bases between the germline ends. The length of the CDR3 is 15 residues. DNA of the CDR3: TGTGCCAGCAGCTTATATCGAGGTATGCCTAATGGCTACACCTTC. Translating it yields CASSLYRGMPNGYTF.

The genes are TRBV6-2 or TRBV6-3 and TRBJ2-7; D is undetermined. This CDR3 has 12 residues. Germline V gene data show CDR1 as MNHEY and CDR2 as SVGEGT. Trimming pared 2 bases from V and 7 bases from J, leaving 9 bases between. In nucleotides, the CDR3 is TGTGCCAGCAGTTACCCGAGTCTGGAGCAGTACTTC. It codes for CASSYPSLEQYF.

The chain combines TRBV29-1 with TRBJ1-3, with a possible D match to TRBD1 (5 bases). V gave up 7 bases and J gave up 0 bases, with 7 bases separating them. Germline V lookup: CDR1 SQVTM, CDR2 ANQGSEA. This CDR3 spans 12 amino acids. DNA for the CDR3: TGCAGCGGGGGGTACTCTGGAAACACCATATATTTT. It is translated as CSGGYSGNTIYF.

The gene calls are TRBV7-2 and TRBJ2-1; 10 nucleotides line up with TRBD1. The germline gives CDR1 SGHTA, CDR2 FQGNSA. V was pared by 5 bases and J by 12 bases, with 16 bases of the junction left unmatched. The CDR3 is 16 amino acids. The CDR3 nucleotides read TGTGCCAGCAGCCCTTCTCCCGGACAGGGGGGCATGGGGCAGTTCTTC. It translates to CASSPSPGQGGMGQFF.

The chain links TRBV28 to TRBJ2-5, with 10 bases lining up with TRBD2. Germline lookup yields CDR1 MDHEN and CDR2 SYDVKM. V shed 7 bases, J shed 10 bases, and the junction held 15 bases outside the gene matches. The CDR3 covers 15 residues. The CDR3 region is CASTTRLAGREGQYF. CDR3 DNA sequence: TGTGCCAGCACCACCAGACTAGCGGGCCGAGAGGGCCAGTACTTC.

The CDR3 loop reads CASSLGPGSGNTIYF. In DNA, the CDR3 is TGCGCCAGCAGCTTGGGTCCAGGGTCTGGAAACACCATATATTTT. The chain recombines TRBV5-1 with TRBJ1-3, with a tentative D call TRBD1 (5 bases). V gave up 0 bases and J gave up 1 base, with 8 bases separating them. Germline assignment: CDR1 SGHRS and CDR2 YFSETQ. The CDR3 spans 15 residues. The whole variable domain, remainder taken from reference TRBV5-1 and TRBJ1-3, is KAGVTQTPRYLIKTRGQQVTLSCSPISGHRSVSWYQQTPGQGLQFLFEYFSETQRNKGNFPGRFSGRQFSNSRSEMNVSTLELGDSALYLCASSLGPGSGNTIYFGEGSWLTVV.

This clone was seen once. The chain joins TRBV2 to TRBJ2-1, with 8 bases lining up with TRBD2. CDR1 and CDR2 from the germline V gene are SNHLY and FYNNEI. The CDR3 runs 14 residues. J was trimmed by 4 bases and V by 3 bases; bases with no gene match: 2. The CDR3 DNA is TGTGCCAGCAGTGAGGGACTAGGGTACAATGAGCAGTTCTTC. Amino acids: CASSEGLGYNEQFF.

This clone was observed a few times. The gene calls are TRBV28 and TRBJ2-5; tentatively, D is TRBD2 (6 bases). Germline loops: CDR1 MDHEN, CDR2 SYDVKM. Deletions cut 6 bases from V and 5 bases from J, with 16 bases between. This CDR3 comprises 14 residues. CDR3 in DNA: TGTGCCAGCAGCCCGGGAGAGGAGTGGGAGACCCAGTACTTC. Translated, it gives CASSPGEEWETQYF.

This sequence joins TRBV4-3 and TRBJ2-3; D is possibly TRBD1 or TRBD2 (5 bases each). The CDR3 runs to 17 residues. The V and J ends lost 1 base and 2 bases respectively, with 16 bases between them. Germline V lookup: CDR1 LGHNA, CDR2 YSLEER. This CDR3 is CASSQARVTGSTDTQYF. CDR3 coding DNA: TGCGCCAGCAGCCAAGCCAGGGTCACGGGGTCCACAGATACGCAGTATTTT.

This sequence joins TRBV5-1 and TRBJ1-2; D gene ambiguous. The CDR3 runs to 13 residues. Germline CDR1 reads SGHRS; CDR2 reads YFSETQ. With 5 bases removed from V and 5 bases from J, the gap between germline ends came to 13 bases. The DNA for the CDR3 is TGCGCCAGCAGACTCGACGAAACGTATGGCTACACCTTC. Translated: CASRLDETYGYTF.

Concerning this clone itself: This sample includes further DNA sequences coding for the same CDR3. This chain uses TRBV24-1 with TRBJ2-6; D not certain. The length of the CDR3 is 12 residues. Trimming took off 7 bases at V and 0 bases at J, with 0 bases between the two ends. From germline, CDR1 is KGHDR and CDR2 SFDVKD. CDR3 DNA: TGTGCCACCAGCTCTGGGGCCAACGTCCTGACTTTC. Translation: CATSSGANVLTF.

CDR3 nucleotides: TGTGCCAGCAGACTCATACAGGGGTATAATTCACCCCTCCACTTT. It translates to CASRLIQGYNSPLHF. The chain couples TRBV27 to TRBJ1-6, with 7 bases identical to TRBD1. Germline loops: CDR1 MNHEY, CDR2 SMNVEV (reference sequence). Unmatched junction bases numbered 6, after V lost 6 bases and J lost 4 bases. This CDR3 comprises 15 residues.

V is TRBV11-3 and J is TRBJ2-1; 8 bases align to TRBD1. CDR1 and CDR2 (germline): SGHNT, YENEEA. This CDR3 has 15 amino acids. Trimming took 5 bases from V and 10 from J; bases not matched to a gene: 13. The CDR3 loop is CASSQTSGTGAEQFF. CDR3 nucleotide sequence: TGTGCCAGCAGCCAGACATCCGGGACAGGAGCGGAGCAGTTCTTC. The whole variable domain, remainder taken from reference TRBV11-3 and TRBJ2-1, is EAGVVQSPRYKIIEKKQPVAFWCNPISGHNTLYWYLQNLGQGPELLIRYENEEAVDDSQLPKDRFSAERLKGVDSTLKIQPAELGDSAVYLCASSQTSGTGAEQFFGPGTRLTVL.

V usage is TRBV10-1 and J usage is TRBJ2-7; D gene uncertain. V gave up 3 bases and J gave up 6 bases, with 15 bases separating them. The CDR3 runs to 14 residues. The V gene's germline CDR1 is WNHNN and CDR2 SYGVQD (reference sequence). DNA for the CDR3: TGCGCCAGCAGTGATGATCCGGTTCGACCCGAGCAGTACTTC. The encoded protein is CASSDDPVRPEQYF.

The rearrangement uses TRBV5-1 and TRBJ1-6; TRBD1 matches at 9 bases. The CDR3 is 14 residues long. The germline CDR1 and CDR2 sequences are SGHRS and YFSETQ. With V trimmed by 2 bases and J by 10 bases, 4 bases remained unmatched. In DNA, the CDR3 is TGCGCCAGCAGCTTCCGGGACAGGGTATCACCCCTCCACTTT. It yields the protein CASSFRDRVSPLHF.

The J gene is TRBJ1-2, the V gene TRBV5-4; D is possibly TRBD1 (6 bases). Between the trimmed V and J ends, which lost 4 bases and 4 bases, there was a span of 17 bases. The CDR3 runs 15 residues. Germline V gene sequence: CDR1 SGHNT, CDR2 YYREEE (reference sequence). This chain's CDR3 is CASSPWTRGGYGYTF. The CDR3 bases are TGTGCCAGCAGCCCATGGACTCGAGGGGGCTATGGCTACACCTTC.